This entry concerns a single T cell receptor beta chain. This clonotype was detected only a few times. The antigen this receptor binds is unknown. It has no much larger one-base neighbor in the sample; base qualities were not kept. This specimen comes from a study of blood T cells in healthy people across ages (dated by TCRdb to about 2015). At the level of the whole study: In model experiments, template switching captured about one uniquely barcoded TCR beta cDNA molecule for every two T cells. Using deep sequencing normalized with unique cDNA molecular identifiers, the study measured how TCR beta repertoire diversity changes with age. The donors were divided into four age groups: young (average around 16 years), middle-aged (around 37), aged (roughly 60) and long-lived (roughly 86). Using the same blood draw, the study looked at two additional independent replicas of 1 million unique cDNA reads for two donors, one aged 18 to 29 and the other aged 80 or older. Paper-wide results and their limitations: Compared with the aged group, the long-lived group had more naive CD4+ T cells, fewer expanded clones and increased TCR diversity, a pattern suggesting age selection. Conclusive comparison of naive and antigen-experienced compartments was prevented by the profiling of bulk unsorted PBMCs. The percentage of naive T cells measured by flow cytometry correlated strongly with observed TCR beta diversity. As age increased, observed TCR beta diversity per million T cells dropped in a roughly linear way, and a significant reduction was already evident by age approximately 40. Estimates of total diversity based on one million sequenced T cells were considered lower bounds and underestimates. Donor CMV infection status was unknown, potentially confounding age-related changes in expanded clonotypes.

Donors were 39 systemically healthy Caucasian individuals from Russia aged roughly 6 to 95 years. Each donor gave ten milliliters of peripheral blood, drawn into EDTA-treated Vacutainer tubes. Ficoll-Paque density-gradient centrifugation was used to isolate PBMCs, with at least 6.5 million per sample. Trizol reagent was used to extract total RNA from the PBMCs, yielding at least 5 micrograms per sample. For every donor, flow cytometry on a PBMC aliquot measured the percentage of naive CD45RAhigh/CD27high T cells. Library construction relied on 5' RACE. Sequenced using an Illumina HiSeq 2500. The second PCR ran for roughly 7 to 11 cycles and used a J-beta primer mix along with a sample-barcoded 5' primer. A unique molecular identifier was introduced onto each TCR beta cDNA molecule by a template-switch 5' adaptor carrying 12 random nucleotides. At least 3 million CDR3-containing paired-end reads were obtained from each sample. All of the RNA was converted into first-strand cDNA using the Mint cDNA synthesis kit, with a TRBC-specific oligonucleotide serving as the primer. All cDNA was treated with uracil-DNA glycosylase and then went through a first 18-cycle PCR with the universal primers M1SS and BC2_uni_R. In the authors' own workflow: Each sample was normalized by randomly selecting 1 million high-quality reads, each carrying a distinct molecular identifier. Reads sharing molecular identifiers were discarded rather than binned into consensus sequences. MiTCR, run with a Q25 quality threshold and the strictest error-elimination algorithm, handled CDR3 identification, clonotype clustering and error correction. A nonparametric unseen species model with Euler transformation was used to estimate lower-bound total TCR beta diversity. TCRdb reprocessed the public reads (quality trimming at Q25 with fastp, clone calling with MiXCR) and kept in-frame beta chains. Duplicate CDR3 protein sequences are folded into a single record with the most common DNA and genes. TCRdb assigned the V and J calls; the authors' analysis was not used. Here the sample has around 700,000 distinct CDR3 sequences; about 25% occur a single time. 9% to 9.5% of the sample is taken by the ten largest.

As encoded in the germline V gene, CDR1 is ENHRY while CDR2 is SYGVKD. Spanning cysteine to phenylalanine, the CDR3 consists of 16 amino acids. Only CDR3 DNA is held: 48 bases, read in frame from base 1. Germline trimming: 3 bases from V, 6 bases from J; junction bases outside gene matches: 8. These same records also appear under a second study, on T cells of mothers and their children. Per the second study: Nine systemically healthy Caucasian individuals, comprising three mothers and their six children, were included as donors. cDNA synthesis consumed the entire amount of extracted RNA, loaded at 1.5 ug RNA in each 15 ul reaction. In the second PCR, the M1S primer added sample barcodes and 2-4 random nucleotides. Each mother yielded over 8.5 million TCR beta CDR3 reads and each child roughly 3 million reads. TCR recombination output is similarly shaped by thymic selection in related and unrelated pairs, with a minor effect exerted by inherited differences. Normalized repertoire overlap was always found to be slightly, but never significantly, higher in related mother-child pairs than in unrelated mother-child pairs. Persistent microchimeric T cell clones were not detected, at a sensitivity of about 90 clones per million clonotypes. In the study, deep NGS was used to compare the TCR beta repertoires of mothers and children, and features distinguishing related mother-child pairs from unrelated individuals were sought. The mean age was roughly 36 +/- 4 years for the mothers and about 12 +/- 4 years for the children. After adapters were ligated using NEBNext reagents, the libraries underwent 100+100 nt paired-end sequencing on an Illumina HiSeq 2000. To prevent cross-contamination, the mother and child libraries were prepared one month apart and sequenced in separate runs. Each donor had between about 500,000 and 2,300,000 distinct TCR beta clonotypes identified. Naive TCR beta clonotypes were estimated from low-frequency clonotypes matched to each donor's FACS-determined naive share, without sorting.

This receptor was obtained from a boy aged 5-17 years in good health. The rearranged chain carries TRBV10-3 and TRBJ2-3, with TRBD2 identical over 11 junction bases. The material sequenced was blood. The CDR3 loop reads CAISESLAGVGDTQYF. The nucleotides are TGTGCCATCAGTGAATCACTAGCGGGAGTTGGGGATACGCAGTATTTT.